Presented here are 9 T cell receptor beta chains from one specimen sequenced in a study of cytomegalovirus exposure and HLA in healthy donors. PCR amplification relied on 60 Vbeta primers (plus 13 Jbeta primers). Clones were sequenced by immunoSEQ multiplex PCR, and TCRdb holds only the in-frame ones, with some missing. Of over 95,000 clones in the sample, about 79% were seen once. Specimen: PBMCs. The receptor source for this set is a human donor in good health.

This sequence joins TRBV19 and TRBJ1-1, with TRBD1 matching over 8 bases. CDR3 length: 16 amino acids. Per germline, CDR1 LNHDA and CDR2 SQIVND (reference sequence). V lost 6 bases to trimming and J lost 3 bases; unmatched junction nucleotides: 12. CDR3 sequence: CASSMTGADWDTEAFF. The CDR3, as DNA: TGTGCCAGTAGCATGACAGGGGCCGACTGGGACACTGAAGCTTTCTTT.

The chain is built from TRBV10-3 and TRBJ1-6; TRBD1 is a possible D gene (5 bases). CDR1 ENHRY and CDR2 SYGVKD come from the germline V gene. The ends were cut back, 6 bases at V and 10 bases at J, with 16 bases in the middle. The CDR3 length is 14 residues. Here the CDR3 DNA reads TGTGCCATCAGCCCCCTCGGGGGGGACTCACCCCTCCACTTT. This codes for CAISPLGGDSPLHF.

CDR3 amino acids: CASSPEGQEYNEQFF. The CDR3 DNA reads as TGTGCCAGCAGCCCAGAGGGACAGGAGTACAATGAGCAGTTCTTC. The chain is built from TRBV11-3 and TRBJ2-1; TRBD1 matches at 8 bases. Germline CDR1 reads SGHNT; CDR2 reads YENEEA. After removal of 5 bases from V and 4 bases from J, the junction contained 7 bases not matched to a gene. The CDR3 totals 15 residues.

This rearrangement joins TRBV7-6 to TRBJ2-2; 9 nucleotides line up with TRBD1. The germline V gene encodes CDR1 SGHVS and CDR2 FNYEAQ. Trimming at V came to 4 bases and at J to 2 bases, leaving 8 bases not matched to a gene. The CDR3 is 17 amino acids. CDR3 nucleotides: TGTGCCAGCAGCTCATCAGGACAGGGGACAAACACCGGGGAGCTGTTTTTT. It yields the protein CASSSSGQGTNTGELFF.

This clone came up a few times. The chain carries TRBV29-1 and TRBJ2-7; 9 nucleotides line up with TRBD1. Trimming at V came to 6 bases and at J to 5 bases, leaving 5 bases not matched to a gene. Germline V CDR1 and CDR2: SQVTM, ANQGSEA. The CDR3 consists of 12 residues. The CDR3 DNA follows: TGCAGCGTCCCGGGACAGGGCAACGAGCAGTACTTC. Protein sequence: CSVPGQGNEQYF.

The chain joins TRBV19 to TRBJ1-2; TRBD1 matches at 8 bases. The junction had 6 bases not matched to a gene; V was cut back by 4 bases and J by 2 bases. In germline, CDR1 is LNHDA, CDR2 SQIVND (reference sequence). This CDR3 has 15 amino acids. The CDR3 spells CASSTSRTGNYGYTF. The DNA for the CDR3 is TGTGCCAGTAGTACCAGCCGGACAGGGAACTATGGCTACACCTTC. Full variable domain (missing parts from reference TRBV19 and TRBJ1-2): DGGITQSPKYLFRKEGQNVTLSCEQNLNHDAMYWYRQDPGQGLRLIYYSQIVNDFQKGDIAEGYSVSREKKESFPLTVTSAQKNPTAFYLCASSTSRTGNYGYTFGSGTRLTVV.

This clone was picked up one time. CDR3 in DNA: TGTGCCAGTAGTATCCCCGGACAGGGGCAAAACTATGGCTACACCTTC. Residues: CASSIPGQGQNYGYTF. J is TRBJ1-2 and V is TRBV19, with 9 bases aligning to TRBD1. Germline assignment: CDR1 LNHDA and CDR2 SQIVND (reference sequence). J gave up 2 bases and V 3 bases, and 7 bases lay outside the gene matches. There are 16 residues in the CDR3.

The chain recombines TRBV6-1 with TRBJ2-1, with 7 bases lining up with TRBD2. V trimming: 9 bases; J trimming: 6 bases; junction bases outside the gene matches: 8. The CDR3 is made up of 13 amino acids. CDR1 MNHNS and CDR2 SASEGT come from the germline V gene. The CDR3 DNA reads TGTGCCAGTCACCTCACTAGCGCCAATGAGCAGTTCTTC. It specifies CASHLTSANEQFF.

The chain combines TRBV30 with TRBJ2-6; possibly TRBD1 for D (6 bases). V lost 1 base to trimming and J lost 1 base, with 14 bases between them. The CDR3 has 17 residues. Germline lookup yields CDR1 GTSNPN and CDR2 SVGIG (reference sequence). The CDR3: CAWSGGHGASGANVLTF. CDR3 coding DNA: TGTGCCTGGAGTGGGGGACACGGGGCTTCTGGGGCCAACGTCCTGACTTTC.